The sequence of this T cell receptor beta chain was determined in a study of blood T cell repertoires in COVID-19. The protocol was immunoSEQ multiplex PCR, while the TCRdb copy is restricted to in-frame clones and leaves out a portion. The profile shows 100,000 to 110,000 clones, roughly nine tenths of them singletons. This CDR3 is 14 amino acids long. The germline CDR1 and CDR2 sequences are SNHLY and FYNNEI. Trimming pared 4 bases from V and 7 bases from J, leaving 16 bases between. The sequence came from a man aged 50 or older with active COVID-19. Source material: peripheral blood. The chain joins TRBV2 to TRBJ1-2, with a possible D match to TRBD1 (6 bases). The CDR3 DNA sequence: TGTGCCAGCAGTGGTTTTACAGGGTCCTTTGGCTACACCTTC. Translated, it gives CASSGFTGSFGYTF.